This T cell receptor (beta chain) was sequenced during a study of cytomegalovirus exposure and HLA in healthy donors. Comments on this clone: Its antigen is still unknown.

Method: immunoSEQ multiplex PCR; TCRdb's copy keeps in-frame clones and lacks some. The sample records about 240,000 clones, about 87% being singletons. Unmatched junction bases numbered 5, after V lost 5 bases and J lost 2 bases. CDR1 SQVTM and CDR2 ANQGSEA come from the germline V gene. CDR3 length: 14 residues. Study results and caveats: Specificity for CMV antigens was confirmed in vitro for a few of the CMV-associated chains. Most TCR sequences showed up rarely, but some public TCRs showed up in many donors. Reports described diagnosis of cytomegalovirus status by the classifier as highly specific and sensitive. Among TCR beta chains, those listed as cytomegalovirus-associated numbered about 160.

The genes are TRBV29-1 and TRBJ2-7; 11 positions agree with TRBD1. Source material: PBMCs. The clonotype was recovered from a man between 18 and 29 years old in good health and CMV-seronegative. The CDR3 DNA reads as TGCAGCGTTCGTCCGGGACAGGGGGCCTACGAGCAGTACTTC. Translated, it gives CSVRPGQGAYEQYF.